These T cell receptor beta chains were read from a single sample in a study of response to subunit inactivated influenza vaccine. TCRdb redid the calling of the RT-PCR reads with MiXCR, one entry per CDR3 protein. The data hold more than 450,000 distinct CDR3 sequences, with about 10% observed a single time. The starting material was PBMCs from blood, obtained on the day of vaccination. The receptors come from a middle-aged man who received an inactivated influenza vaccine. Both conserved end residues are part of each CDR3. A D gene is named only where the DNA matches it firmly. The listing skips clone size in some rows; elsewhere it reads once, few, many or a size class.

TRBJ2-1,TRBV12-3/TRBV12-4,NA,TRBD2,TGTGCCAGCAGGAAGACTAGCGGGAGTATTAATGAGCAGTTCTTC,CASRKTSGSINEQFF
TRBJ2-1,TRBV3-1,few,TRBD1,TGTGCCAGCAGGACAGGGAAGGGTGAGCAGTTCTTC,CASRTGKGEQFF
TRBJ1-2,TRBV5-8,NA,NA,TGTGCCAGCAGCCGCCTCGACAGGTCTAACTATGGCTACACCTTC,CASSRLDRSNYGYTF
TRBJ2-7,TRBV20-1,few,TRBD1,TGCAGTGCCCCGGACAGGGGGCCCTACGAGCAGTACTTC,CSAPDRGPYEQYF
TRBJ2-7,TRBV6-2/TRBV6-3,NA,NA,TGTGCCAGCAGCCCAGGGTACACCTTACTTTCCTACGAGCAGTACTTC,CASSPGYTLLSYEQYF
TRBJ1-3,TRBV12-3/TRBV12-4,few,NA,TGTGCCAGCAGTTTAGCGTATCGCCGAAACACCATATATTTT,CASSLAYRRNTIYF
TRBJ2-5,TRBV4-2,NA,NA,TGTGCCAGCAGCCAAGGGAGGGGCGTCCAAGAGACCCAGTACTTC,CASSQGRGVQETQYF
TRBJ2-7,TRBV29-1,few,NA,TGCAGCGTCGTTTGGGACGGGCGGGACGAGCAGTACTTC,CSVVWDGRDEQYF
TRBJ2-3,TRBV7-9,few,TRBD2,TGTGCCAGCAGCTTAAATAGGGCTAGCGGGGGAGATACGCAGTATTTT,CASSLNRASGGDTQYF
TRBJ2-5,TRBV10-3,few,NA,TGTGCCATCAGTGAGTCGACGTCGTACCAAGAGACCCAGTACTTC,CAISESTSYQETQYF
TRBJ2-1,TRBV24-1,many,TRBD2,TGTGCCACAAAGAGCGGGAGGGACCACAATGAGCAGTTCTTC,CATKSGRDHNEQFF
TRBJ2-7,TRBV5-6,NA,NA,TGTGCCAGCAGCTTGCGGCGGTACGAGCAGTACTTC,CASSLRRYEQYF
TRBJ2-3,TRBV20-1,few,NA,TGCAGTGCTAGAAAGGGGTCTCGCACAGATACGCAGTATTTT,CSARKGSRTDTQYF
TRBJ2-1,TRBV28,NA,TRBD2,TGTGCCAGCAGTTTATTATGGGGACTAGCGGGGGGGTTATACAATGAGCAGTTCTTC,CASSLLWGLAGGLYNEQFF
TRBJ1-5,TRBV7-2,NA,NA,TGTGCCAGCAGCTGGGGACGGGGAAGCAATCAGCCCCAGCATTTT,CASSWGRGSNQPQHF
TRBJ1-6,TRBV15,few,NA,TGTGCCACCAGCAGAGACAGGAGAATCGGTTCACCCCTCCACTTT,CATSRDRRIGSPLHF
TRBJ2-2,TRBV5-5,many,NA,TGTGCCAGCAGCTTGGCGGCAGGGGGGGCCGGGGAGCTGTTTTTT,CASSLAAGGAGELFF
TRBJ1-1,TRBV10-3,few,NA,TGTGCCATCAGTGTTGCTAGACAGGACACTGAAGCTTTCTTT,CAISVARQDTEAFF
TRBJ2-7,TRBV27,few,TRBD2,TGTGCCAGCAGTTCCCTCGGGGGGGCGGGATACTTC,CASSSLGGAGYF
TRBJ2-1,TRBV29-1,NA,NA,TGCAGCGTTGAGAGGCCTACCTACAATGAGCAGTTCTTC,CSVERPTYNEQFF
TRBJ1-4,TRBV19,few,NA,TGTGCCACCCGGCAGACAGGCCCTAATGAAAAACTGTTTTTT,CATRQTGPNEKLFF
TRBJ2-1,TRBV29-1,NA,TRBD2,TGCAGCGCAAGGGGATTAGCGGGAGTTCCCTCCTACAATGAGCAGTTCTTC,CSARGLAGVPSYNEQFF
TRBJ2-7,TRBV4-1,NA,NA,TGCGCCAGCAGCCAGGGACTGGGAATTTACGAGCAGTACTTC,CASSQGLGIYEQYF
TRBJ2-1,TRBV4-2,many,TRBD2,TGTGCCAGCAGCCAGGACGGGACTAGCGGGAGTCCTGAGCAGTTCTTC,CASSQDGTSGSPEQFF
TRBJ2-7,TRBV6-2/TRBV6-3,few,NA,TGTGCCAGCAGTTACGTCGGCGTCTACGAGCAGTACTTC,CASSYVGVYEQYF
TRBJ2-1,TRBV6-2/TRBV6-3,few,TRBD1,TGTGCCAGCAGTCCCCGACAGGGGTTGTGGAATGAGCAGTTCTTC,CASSPRQGLWNEQFF
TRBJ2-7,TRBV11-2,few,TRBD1,TGTGCCAGCAGGAAACCGGGACAGGGGTACGAGCAGTACTTC,CASRKPGQGYEQYF
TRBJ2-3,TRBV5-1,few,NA,TGCGCCAGCAGCCCCTCGACCGGGTCAGATACGCAGTATTTT,CASSPSTGSDTQYF
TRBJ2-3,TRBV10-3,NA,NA,TGTGCCATCAAACGTCCGGGGCTTTCCACAGATACGCAGTATTTT,CAIKRPGLSTDTQYF
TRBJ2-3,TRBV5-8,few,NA,TGTGCCAGCAGCTTCCAGCCGGGGACAGATACGCAGTATTTT,CASSFQPGTDTQYF
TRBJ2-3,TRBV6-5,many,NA,TGTGCCAGCAGCCGGACGGGACGACCTAATACAGATACGCAGTATTTT,CASSRTGRPNTDTQYF
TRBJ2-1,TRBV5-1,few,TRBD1,TGCGCCAGCAGCTTCGGGACAGGGGGCCGCAATGAGCAGTTCTTC,CASSFGTGGRNEQFF
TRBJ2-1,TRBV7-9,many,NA,TGTGCCAGCAGCTTACATGACAATGAGCAGTTCTTC,CASSLHDNEQFF
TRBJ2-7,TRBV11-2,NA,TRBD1,TGTGCCAGCGGGGGACAGGGACTGTACGAGCAGTACTTC,CASGGQGLYEQYF
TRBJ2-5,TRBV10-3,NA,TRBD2,TGTGCCATCAGAGCGGGAGTTACAGAGACCCAGTACTTC,CAIRAGVTETQYF
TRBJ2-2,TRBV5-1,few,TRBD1,TGCGCCAGCAGCCTTGCCGGGACAGGGGGTTCCGGGGAGCTGTTTTTT,CASSLAGTGGSGELFF
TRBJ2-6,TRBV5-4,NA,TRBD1,TGTGCCAGCAGCTCGGAGACAGGGGGGTACTCTGGGGCCAACGTCCTGACTTTC,CASSSETGGYSGANVLTF
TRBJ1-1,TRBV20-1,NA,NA,TGCATTGCTAGAGGCGGGCGCACTGAAGCTTTCTTT,CIARGGRTEAFF
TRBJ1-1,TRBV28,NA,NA,TGTGCCAGCAGATTCACAGGGACGACCACTGAAGCTTTCTTT,CASRFTGTTTEAFF
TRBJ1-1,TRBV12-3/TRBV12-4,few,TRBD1,TGTGCCAGCAGGGAAGGACAGGGCGGTGAAGCTTTCTTT,CASREGQGGEAFF
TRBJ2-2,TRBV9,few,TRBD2,TGTGCCAGCAGCGTAGAACTAGCGGGTTCTGGTGGGGAGCTGTTTTTT,CASSVELAGSGGELFF
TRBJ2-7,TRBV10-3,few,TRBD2,TGTGCCATCAGTGCCTCGGAGGGACTAGCGGGAGCAAGGCCTATCTACGAGCAGTACTTC,CAISASEGLAGARPIYEQYF
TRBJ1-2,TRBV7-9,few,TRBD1,TGTGCCAGCAGCGGGACAGGGGGAGGCTACACCTTC,CASSGTGGGYTF
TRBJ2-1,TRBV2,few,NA,TGTGCCAGTAATCGCGCGTATGGTGATGAGCAGTTCTTC,CASNRAYGDEQFF
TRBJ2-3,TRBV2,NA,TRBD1,TGTGCCACCCGACAGGGCACCAGCACAGATACGCAGTATTTT,CATRQGTSTDTQYF
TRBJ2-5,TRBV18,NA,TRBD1,TGTGCCAGCTCACCACCGACAGGGGGTATCGGAGAGACCCAGTACTTC,CASSPPTGGIGETQYF